The 26 T cell receptor beta chains below all came from one sample that was sequenced in a study of blood T cell repertoires in COVID-19. The data were produced by immunoSEQ multiplex PCR, yet TCRdb's version contains in-frame clones alone and is incomplete. The table lists about 170,000 clones, around 84% of them singletons. Input material: peripheral blood. The receptors come from a woman aged 80 or older with COVID-19, enrolled during active disease.

The chain carries TRBV6-6 and TRBJ1-3; weak D call: TRBD1 (6 bases). CDR1 is MNHNY and CDR2 is SVGAGI in the germline V gene (reference sequence). V gave up 2 bases and J gave up 4 bases, with 9 bases separating them. The CDR3 loop spans 14 amino acids. CDR3 residues: CASSYGTIGNTIYF. CDR3 DNA sequence: TGTGCCAGCAGTTACGGGACAATCGGAAACACCATATATTTT.

The chain uses TRBV19 and TRBJ1-6; D perhaps matches TRBD1 (5 bases). In germline, CDR1 is LNHDA, CDR2 SQIVND (reference sequence). Deletions cut 9 bases from V and 7 bases from J, with 19 bases between. The CDR3 extends over 15 amino acids. The CDR3 nucleotides read TGTGCCAGCGGAGCCGGAAGTCGGGGGAATTCACCCCTCCACTTT. Translating it yields CASGAGSRGNSPLHF.

The chain employs TRBV4-3 and TRBJ2-1, with a possible D match to TRBD2 (6 bases). V was cut by 0 bases and J by 12 bases, with 18 bases left in between. There are 15 residues in the CDR3. Per the germline V gene, CDR1 is LGHNA and CDR2 is YSLEER. The CDR3 nucleotides are TGCGCCAGCAGCCAAGATAGATTCACGGGAGTGAGGCAGTTCTTC. It yields the protein CASSQDRFTGVRQFF.

This chain joins TRBV19 and TRBJ2-5; 8 nucleotides align to TRBD1. This CDR3 is built from 17 residues. CDR1 and CDR2 from the germline V gene are LNHDA and SQIVND (reference sequence). V gave up 6 bases and J gave up 5 bases; unmatched junction bases: 17. In DNA, the CDR3 is TGTGCCAGTAGCACCGGGACAGGTATTGGTAGTGTTGAGACCCAGTACTTC. It specifies CASSTGTGIGSVETQYF. Looking up the rest from reference TRBV19 and TRBJ2-5 gives the full variable domain: DGGITQSPKYLFRKEGQNVTLSCEQNLNHDAMYWYRQDPGQGLRLIYYSQIVNDFQKGDIAEGYSVSREKKESFPLTVTSAQKNPTAFYLCASSTGTGIGSVETQYFGPGTRLLVL.

This clone has only one observation. The chain combines TRBV27 with TRBJ2-3; TRBD1 aligns across 7 bases. Germline V lookup: CDR1 MNHEY, CDR2 SMNVEV (reference sequence). With 4 bases clipped from V and 1 base from J, the junction kept 5 bases outside the gene matches. This CDR3 spans 15 amino acids. CDR3 bases: TGTGCCAGCAGTTCCCCCGGACAGGGCACAGATACGCAGTATTTT. It translates to CASSSPGQGTDTQYF.

V gene TRBV28 combines with J gene TRBJ2-1; 9 positions match TRBD2. The germline CDR1 and CDR2 sequences are MDHEN and SYDVKM. The V gene end was trimmed by 8 bases and the J gene end by 10 bases; junction bases not matched to a gene: 6. The CDR3 spans 12 residues. CDR3 nucleotides: TGTGCCAGCGAAGGGACTAGCAACGAGCAGTTCTTC. Protein product: CASEGTSNEQFF.

This clone was found a few times. The rearrangement links TRBV6-5 to TRBJ2-7; 10 nucleotides line up with TRBD1. Germline V gene data show CDR1 as MNHEY and CDR2 as SVGAGI. Trimming took 7 bases from V and 7 from J; bases not matched to a gene: 13. The length of the CDR3 is 15 residues. CDR3 protein: CASKDGGQGPEEQYF. In DNA, the CDR3 is TGTGCCAGCAAAGACGGGGGACAGGGGCCTGAGGAGCAGTACTTC.

This chain joins TRBV27 and TRBJ1-1, with TRBD1 matching 9 bases. This CDR3 region has 17 residues. Germline assignment: CDR1 MNHEY and CDR2 SMNVEV (reference sequence). V shed 5 bases, J shed 3 bases, and the junction held 13 bases outside the gene matches. The CDR3 DNA is TGTGCCAGCAGTCCCAGAATGACAGGGGGGAGGGACACTGAAGCTTTCTTT. It is translated as CASSPRMTGGRDTEAFF.

The V and J genes are TRBV12-3 or TRBV12-4 and TRBJ2-7; D is possibly TRBD1 (6 bases). This CDR3 spans 13 amino acids. V lost 6 bases and J lost 2, with 11 bases in between. The CDR3 DNA reads TGTGCCAGCAGCCAACAGGGCACCTACGAGCAGTACTTC. This gives the protein CASSQQGTYEQYF.

There are a few counts of this clone. This sequence joins TRBV5-4 and TRBJ1-6, with TRBD1 as a possible D gene (6 bases). The CDR3 has 15 amino acids. Trimming cost V 4 bases and J 5 bases, with 13 bases left between them. The germline V gene encodes CDR1 SGHNT and CDR2 YYREEE (reference sequence). CDR3: CASSPGRGDNSPLHF. As DNA, the CDR3 is TGTGCCAGCAGCCCCGGCAGGGGAGATAATTCACCCCTCCACTTT.

The rearrangement links TRBV19 to TRBJ1-5, with TRBD1 as a possible D gene (6 bases). The CDR3 consists of 15 residues. Germline-derived CDR1 and CDR2 are LNHDA and SQIVND (reference sequence). With 3 bases removed from V and 4 bases from J, the gap between germline ends came to 13 bases. The CDR3 sequence is CASSIMGQRNQPQHF. The CDR3 bases are TGTGCCAGTAGTATTATGGGACAAAGAAATCAGCCCCAGCATTTT.

V gene TRBV11-2 combines with J gene TRBJ2-2; possible D gene TRBD2, 5 bases. Germline V gene lookup returns CDR1 SGHAT and CDR2 FQNNGV. V lost 6 bases and J lost 7, with 12 bases in between. CDR3 size: 13 residues. The CDR3 DNA reads as TGTGCCAGCAGAAGGGCGGGTAGCGGGGAGCTGTTTTTT. Protein: CASRRAGSGELFF.

The sample holds a few counts of this clone. The chain joins TRBV5-6 to TRBJ1-1; 8 bases line up with TRBD1. Germline-derived CDR1 and CDR2 are SGHDT and YYEEEE. The CDR3 length is 14 residues. The V segment lost 4 bases and the J segment 0 bases; nucleotides outside the gene matches: 2. The CDR3 sequence: CASSVDRVNTEAFF. CDR3 coding DNA: TGTGCCAGCAGCGTGGACAGGGTGAACACTGAAGCTTTCTTT.

This clone has just one count. The gene calls are TRBV3-1 (or the pseudogene TRBV3-2) and TRBJ2-2; maybe TRBD2 (6 bases). From germline, CDR1 is LGHDT and CDR2 YNNKEL (reference sequence). The length of the CDR3 is 14 residues. Trimming removed 6 bases at V and 6 bases at J, with 14 bases between. The CDR3 is CASSPAGQAGELFF. The CDR3 region has the DNA TGTGCCAGCAGTCCAGCGGGTCAGGCCGGGGAGCTGTTTTTT.

This chain connects TRBV28 to TRBJ1-5; no definite D call. Deletions cut 6 bases from V and 6 bases from J, with 9 bases between. Germline values: CDR1 MDHEN, CDR2 SYDVKM. The CDR3 spans 12 residues. The CDR3 DNA sequence: TGTGCCAGCAGGGCGGGCCCTCAGCCCCAGCATTTT. This translates into CASRAGPQPQHF. Using reference TRBV28 and TRBJ1-5 for the parts outside the CDR3, the full variable domain is DVKVTQSSRYLVKRTGEKVFLECVQDMDHENMFWYRQDPGLGLRLIYFSYDVKMKEKGDIPEGYSVSREKKERFSLILESASTNQTSMYLCASRAGPQPQHFGDGTRLSIL.

This clone was counted once. The chain is built from TRBV6-5 and TRBJ2-5; 7 nucleotides match TRBD2. Germline CDR1 MNHEY, CDR2 SVGAGI. CDR3 length: 15 amino acids. Unmatched junction bases numbered 10, after V lost 5 bases and J lost 4 bases. This chain's CDR3 is CASSTNRGLGETQYF. The CDR3 nucleotides read TGTGCCAGCAGTACTAACAGAGGACTAGGAGAGACCCAGTACTTC.

This rearrangement joins TRBV28 to TRBJ2-7, with 7 bases identical to TRBD1. V shed 4 bases and J 3 bases; nucleotides not matched to a gene: 12. This CDR3 region has 16 residues. CDR1 MDHEN and CDR2 SYDVKM come from the germline V gene. CDR3 sequence: CASSSGAGTVLYEQYF. The CDR3 nucleotides are TGTGCCAGCAGTTCCGGGGCCGGGACAGTCCTCTACGAGCAGTACTTC.

This chain links TRBV24-1 with TRBJ2-1; tentative D call: TRBD2 (5 bases). Germline V gene lookup returns CDR1 KGHDR and CDR2 SFDVKD. This CDR3 region has 16 residues. V lost 0 bases and J lost 0, with 8 bases in between. CDR3: CATSDLRTYSYNEQFF. The CDR3 DNA is TGTGCCACCAGTGATTTGAGGACTTACTCCTACAATGAGCAGTTCTTC.

The gene calls are TRBV3-1 (or the pseudogene TRBV3-2) and TRBJ1-2, with TRBD1 identical over 9 bases. The ends lost 4 bases at V and 8 bases at J; junction bases unmatched: 8. CDR3 size: 14 residues. CDR1 LGHDT and CDR2 YNNKEL come from the germline V gene (reference sequence). This chain's CDR3 is CASSLGTGSRGYTF. The CDR3 nucleotides are TGTGCCAGCAGCCTAGGGACAGGGTCTCGCGGCTACACCTTC.

The chain combines TRBV5-5 with TRBJ1-5, with D perhaps TRBD1 (5 bases). CDR3 length: 14 residues. Trimming took off 2 bases at V and 2 bases at J, with 8 bases between the two ends. Germline V gene lookup returns CDR1 SGHKS and CDR2 YYEKEE (reference sequence). The CDR3 coding sequence is TGTGCCAGCAGCTTAGCGGGGGGCAATCAGCCCCAGCATTTT. Translated, it gives CASSLAGGNQPQHF.

The rearrangement links TRBV7-9 to TRBJ1-4; the D is unclear. The V end lost 2 bases, the J end lost 4 bases, and 14 bases lay between the germline ends. Germline-derived CDR1 and CDR2 are SEHNR and FQNEAQ (reference sequence). The CDR3 has 16 amino acids. The DNA of the CDR3 is TGTGCCAGCAGCTTACCCGTTGGCCAGGTTAATGAAAAACTGTTTTTT. It specifies CASSLPVGQVNEKLFF. Supplemented by reference TRBV7-9 and TRBJ1-4, the full variable domain reads DTGVSQNPRHKITKRGQNVTFRCDPISEHNRLYWYRQTLGQGPEFLTYFQNEAQLEKSRLLSDRFSAERPKGSFSTLEIQRTEQGDSAMYLCASSLPVGQVNEKLFFGSGTQLSVL.

The J gene is TRBJ1-5, the V gene TRBV18; D is perhaps TRBD1 (6 bases). V was cut by 5 bases and J by 6 bases, with 14 bases left in between. The CDR3 runs 14 residues. CDR1 KGHSH and CDR2 LQKENI come from the germline V gene. CDR3 region: CASSRTAEGQPQHF. CDR3 DNA: TGTGCCAGCTCAAGGACAGCCGAGGGTCAGCCCCAGCATTTT.

This chain joins TRBV28 and TRBJ1-5; a weak D match, TRBD1 (6 bases). V was trimmed by 10 bases and J by 5 bases, leaving 12 bases between them. From germline, CDR1 is MDHEN and CDR2 SYDVKM. This CDR3 comprises 12 residues. CDR3 sequence reads: CATAGEYQPQHF. CDR3 DNA sequence: TGTGCCACTGCAGGGGAATATCAGCCCCAGCATTTT.

This clone was recorded only once. The chain has TRBV5-5 and TRBJ2-5, with TRBD2 identical over 7 bases. The CDR3 has 14 residues. V lost 1 base and J lost 4; bases outside the gene matches: 4. Germline V gene sequence: CDR1 SGHKS, CDR2 YYEKEE (reference sequence). The CDR3 sequence is CASSLNPGGETQYF. In DNA form, the CDR3 reads TGTGCCAGCAGCTTGAATCCGGGGGGAGAGACCCAGTACTTC.

This chain connects TRBV7-3 to TRBJ1-6, with D possibly being TRBD1 (5 bases). The CDR3 runs to 13 residues. Germline values: CDR1 SGHTA, CDR2 FQGTGA. Trimming removed 5 bases at V and 9 bases at J, with 11 bases between. In nucleotides, the CDR3 is TGTGCCAGCAGCGAAGGGGTCGGTTCACCCCTCCACTTT. Residues: CASSEGVGSPLHF.

The CDR3 region is CASSPRTPPYEQYF. The DNA of the CDR3 is TGTGCCAGTAGTCCGCGGACACCCCCCTACGAGCAGTACTTC. The chain has TRBV19 and TRBJ2-7; a weak D match, TRBD1 (5 bases). V lost 5 bases and J 2 bases, leaving 13 bases between the germline ends. Germline V gene lookup returns CDR1 LNHDA and CDR2 SQIVND (reference sequence). The CDR3 is 14 amino acids.